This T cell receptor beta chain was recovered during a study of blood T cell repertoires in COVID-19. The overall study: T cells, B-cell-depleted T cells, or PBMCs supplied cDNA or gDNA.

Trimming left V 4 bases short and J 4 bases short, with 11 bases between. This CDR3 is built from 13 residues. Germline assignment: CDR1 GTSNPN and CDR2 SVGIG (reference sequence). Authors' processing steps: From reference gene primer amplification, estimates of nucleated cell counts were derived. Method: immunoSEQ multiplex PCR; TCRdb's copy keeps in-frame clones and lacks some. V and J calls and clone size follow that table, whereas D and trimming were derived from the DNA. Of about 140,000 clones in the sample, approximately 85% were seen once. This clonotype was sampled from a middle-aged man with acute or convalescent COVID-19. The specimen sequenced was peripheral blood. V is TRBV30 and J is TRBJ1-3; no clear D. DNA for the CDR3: TGTGCCTGGACGGAGGGATCGGGAAACACCATATATTTT. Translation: CAWTEGSGNTIYF. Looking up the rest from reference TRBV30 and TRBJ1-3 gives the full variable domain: SQTIHQWPATLVQPVGSPLSLECTVEGTSNPNLYWYRQAAGRGLQLLFYSVGIGQISSEVPQNLSASRPQDRQFILSSKKLLLSDSGFYLCAWTEGSGNTIYFGEGSWLTVV.